The 2 T cell receptor beta chains below all came from one sample that was sequenced in a study of early T cells in non-severe SARS-CoV-2 infection. TCRdb redid the calling of the 5' RACE reads with MiXCR, one entry per CDR3 protein. The sample has about 110,000 distinct CDR3 sequences; 10% to 15% are singletons. Sequenced material: whole blood, taken at baseline. These receptors were taken from an adult who was a healthcare worker with PCR-confirmed SARS-CoV-2 infection or an uninfected control (not recorded which).

A few counts support this clonotype. V gene TRBV3-1 combines with J gene TRBJ1-5, with 7 bases aligning to TRBD1. Trimming at V came to 0 bases and at J to 3 bases, leaving 5 bases not matched to a gene. The CDR3 covers 16 residues. Germline V lookup: CDR1 LGHDT, CDR2 YNNKEL (reference sequence). CDR3 coding DNA: TGTGCCAGCAGCCAAGACTTCGGGACAGACAATCAGCCCCAGCATTTT. It specifies CASSQDFGTDNQPQHF.

The chain employs TRBV7-9 and TRBJ2-7; TRBD1 agrees at 9 bases. This CDR3 comprises 15 residues. Germline V gene data show CDR1 as SEHNR and CDR2 as FQNEAQ (reference sequence). J was trimmed by 5 bases and V by 5 bases; bases with no gene match: 10. This CDR3 is CASSRGQGILHEQYF. The CDR3 DNA reads TGTGCCAGCAGCCGCGGACAGGGGATCCTCCACGAGCAGTACTTC.